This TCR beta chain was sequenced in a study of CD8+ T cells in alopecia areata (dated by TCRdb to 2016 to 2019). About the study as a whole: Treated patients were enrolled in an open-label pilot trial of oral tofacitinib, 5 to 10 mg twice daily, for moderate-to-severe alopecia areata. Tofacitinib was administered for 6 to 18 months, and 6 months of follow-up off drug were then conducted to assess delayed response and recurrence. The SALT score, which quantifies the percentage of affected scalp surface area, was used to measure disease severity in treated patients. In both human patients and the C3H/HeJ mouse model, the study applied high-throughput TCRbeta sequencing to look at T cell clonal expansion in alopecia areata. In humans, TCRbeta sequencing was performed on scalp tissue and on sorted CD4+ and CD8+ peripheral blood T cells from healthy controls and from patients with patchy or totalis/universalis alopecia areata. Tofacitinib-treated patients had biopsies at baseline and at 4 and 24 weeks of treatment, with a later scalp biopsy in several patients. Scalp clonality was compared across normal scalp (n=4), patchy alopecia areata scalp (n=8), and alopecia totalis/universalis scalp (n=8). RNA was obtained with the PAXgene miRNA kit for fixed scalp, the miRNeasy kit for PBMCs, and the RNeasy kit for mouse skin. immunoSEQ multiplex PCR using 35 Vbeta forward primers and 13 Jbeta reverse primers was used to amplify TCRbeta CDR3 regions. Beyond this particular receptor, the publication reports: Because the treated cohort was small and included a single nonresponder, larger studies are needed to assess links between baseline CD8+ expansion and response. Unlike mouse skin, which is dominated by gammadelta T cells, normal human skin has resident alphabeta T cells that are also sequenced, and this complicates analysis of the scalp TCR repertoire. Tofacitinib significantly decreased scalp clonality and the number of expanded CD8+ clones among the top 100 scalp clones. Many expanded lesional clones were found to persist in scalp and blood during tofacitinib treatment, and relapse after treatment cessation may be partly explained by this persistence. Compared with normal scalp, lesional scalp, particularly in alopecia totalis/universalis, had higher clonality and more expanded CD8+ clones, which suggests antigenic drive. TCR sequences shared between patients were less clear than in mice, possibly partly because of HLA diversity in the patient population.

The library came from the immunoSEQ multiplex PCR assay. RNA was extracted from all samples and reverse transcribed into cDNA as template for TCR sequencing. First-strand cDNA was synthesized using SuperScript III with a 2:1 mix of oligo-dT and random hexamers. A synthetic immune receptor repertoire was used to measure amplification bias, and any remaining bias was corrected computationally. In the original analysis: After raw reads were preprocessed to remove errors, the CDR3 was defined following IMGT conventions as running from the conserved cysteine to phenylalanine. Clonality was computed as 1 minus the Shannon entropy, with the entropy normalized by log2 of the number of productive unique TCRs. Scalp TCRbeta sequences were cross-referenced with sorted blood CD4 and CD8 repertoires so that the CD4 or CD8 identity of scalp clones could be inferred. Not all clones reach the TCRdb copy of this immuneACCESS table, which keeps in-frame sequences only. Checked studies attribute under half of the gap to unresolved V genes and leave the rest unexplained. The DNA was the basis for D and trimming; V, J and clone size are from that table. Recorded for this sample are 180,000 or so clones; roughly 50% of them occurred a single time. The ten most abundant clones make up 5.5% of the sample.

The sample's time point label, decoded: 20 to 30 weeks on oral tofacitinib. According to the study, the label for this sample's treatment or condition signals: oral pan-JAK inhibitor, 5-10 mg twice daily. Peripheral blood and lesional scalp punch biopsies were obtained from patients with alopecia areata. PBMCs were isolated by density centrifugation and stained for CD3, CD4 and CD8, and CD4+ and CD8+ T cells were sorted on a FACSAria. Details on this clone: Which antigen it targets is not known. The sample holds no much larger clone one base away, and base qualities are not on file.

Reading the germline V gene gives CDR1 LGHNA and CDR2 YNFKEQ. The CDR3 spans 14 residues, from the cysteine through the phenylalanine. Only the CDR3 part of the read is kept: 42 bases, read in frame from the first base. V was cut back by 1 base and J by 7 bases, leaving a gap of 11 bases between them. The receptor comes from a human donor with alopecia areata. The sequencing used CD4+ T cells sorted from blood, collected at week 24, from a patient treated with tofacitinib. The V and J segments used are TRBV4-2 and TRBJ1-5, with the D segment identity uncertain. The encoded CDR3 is CASSQGGRGQPQHF. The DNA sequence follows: TGTGCCAGCAGCCAAGGAGGCAGAGGCCAGCCCCAGCATTTT.